The present entry profiles one T cell receptor (beta chain) with its context. Its antigen is not identified. From germline, CDR1 is SGHVS and CDR2 FNYEAQ. The CDR3 is made up of 18 amino acids. The V segment lost 4 bases and the J segment 4 bases; nucleotides outside the gene matches: 7. The sample is drawn from a study of cytomegalovirus exposure and HLA in healthy donors. The PCR made use of 60 Vbeta and 13 Jbeta primers. Only in-frame clones appear in the TCRdb table, and some are missing; sequencing was by immunoSEQ multiplex PCR. This sample's clone table lists around 100,000 clones. General study findings and limits: Earlier results showed most TCR beta V segments being productive about 87% or about 30% of the time. Clonal expansion was found to be greater in HLA-associated TCR beta chains than in equally common others in a later analysis.

The donors gave bone marrow, and they were healthy. This chain links TRBV7-6 with TRBJ2-1; 16 nucleotides line up with TRBD2. Sequenced: PBMCs. This receptor was identified in a man between 40 and 49 years old in good health and CMV-seropositive. CDR3 sequence: CASSSGLAGGPGYNEQFF. CDR3 nucleotide sequence: TGTGCCAGCAGCTCGGGACTAGCGGGAGGGCCGGGTTACAATGAGCAGTTCTTC.